The 5 T cell receptor beta chains below were found in one sample sequenced in a study of blood T cell repertoires in COVID-19. Method: immunoSEQ multiplex PCR; TCRdb's copy keeps in-frame clones and lacks some. The sample records about 51,000 clones, roughly 90% being singletons. Material for sequencing was peripheral blood. Receptor source: a man aged 50 to 59 with acute or convalescent COVID-19.

This clone was picked up one time. The gene calls are TRBV7-2 and TRBJ2-1, with D perhaps matching TRBD2 (6 bases). The CDR3 runs 13 residues. V shed 0 bases and J shed 10 bases, with 10 bases lying between them. Germline V gene lookup returns CDR1 SGHTA and CDR2 FQGNSA. CDR3 bases: TGTGCCAGCAGCTTAGCGAGCCGGGGGGAGCAGTTCTTC. Residues: CASSLASRGEQFF. Filled out from reference TRBV7-2 and TRBJ2-1, the complete variable domain reads GAGVSQSPSNKVTEKGKDVELRCDPISGHTALYWYRQSLGQGLEFLIYFQGNSAPDKSGLPSDRFSAERTGGSVSTLTIQRTQQEDSAVYLCASSLASRGEQFFGPGTRLTVL.

The J gene is TRBJ2-4, the V gene TRBV19, with D possibly matching TRBD1 (6 bases). V was pared by 9 bases and J by 0 bases, with 18 bases between. The CDR3 extends over 16 amino acids. The germline V gene encodes CDR1 LNHDA and CDR2 SQIVND (reference sequence). The CDR3 protein is CASHGTYGLAKNIQYF. The DNA of the CDR3 is TGTGCCAGCCACGGGACATATGGTCTAGCCAAAAACATTCAGTACTTC. The whole variable domain, remainder taken from reference TRBV19 and TRBJ2-4, is DGGITQSPKYLFRKEGQNVTLSCEQNLNHDAMYWYRQDPGQGLRLIYYSQIVNDFQKGDIAEGYSVSREKKESFPLTVTSAQKNPTAFYLCASHGTYGLAKNIQYFGAGTRLSVL.

This chain uses TRBV18 with TRBJ2-5; 7 bases line up with TRBD1. Germline V gene data show CDR1 as KGHSH and CDR2 as LQKENI. V trimming: 2 bases; J trimming: 4 bases; junction bases outside the gene matches: 4. The CDR3 is made up of 14 amino acids. The CDR3 sequence is CASSPGDSGETQYF. The CDR3 DNA sequence: TGTGCCAGCTCACCAGGGGACAGCGGAGAGACCCAGTACTTC. Looking up the rest from reference TRBV18 and TRBJ2-5 gives the full variable domain: NAGVMQNPRHLVRRRGQEARLRCSPMKGHSHVYWYRQLPEEGLKFMVYLQKENIIDESGMPKERFSAEFPKEGPSILRIQQVVRGDSAAYFCASSPGDSGETQYFGPGTRLLVL.

The chain links TRBV12-5 to TRBJ1-1; D remains ambiguous. Trimming stripped 4 bases from V and 0 bases from J, with 6 bases between. CDR1 is LGHNT, CDR2 FRNRAP, per germline. The CDR3 is made up of 13 amino acids. CDR3 sequence (DNA): TGTGCTAGTGGTTCCAGGATGAACACTGAAGCTTTCTTT. Its protein is CASGSRMNTEAFF.

This sequence joins TRBV6-1 and TRBJ1-6; weak D call: TRBD1 (6 bases). The CDR3 totals 16 residues. The V end lost 2 bases, the J end lost 6 bases, and 14 bases lay between the germline ends. Germline CDR1 and CDR2: MNHNS and SASEGT. CDR3 amino acids: CASSEPSGTLNSPLHF. The DNA for the CDR3 is TGTGCCAGCAGTGAACCTTCCGGGACACTTAATTCACCCCTCCACTTT.